This TCR beta chain came from a study of regulatory and conventional T cells in RAG deficiency. About the study: Hypomorphic RAG mutations in CID or atypical SCID frequently accompany autoimmunity.

CDR1 SGHRS and CDR2 YFSETQ come from the germline V gene. The CDR3 spans 13 residues. Trimming shortened V by 0 bases and J by 1 base, and 1 base separated the two germline ends. A note on this clone: The antigen remains undetermined.

General study findings and limits: Omenn syndrome and CID/AS patients had roughly 100-fold fewer unique Treg TCR beta sequences, versus around 9.4-fold elsewhere. Shorter CDR3s in all patient subsets; >75% Treg-Tconv overlap in Omenn.

Of eight RAG-deficient patients, one had SCID, two Omenn syndrome, five CID or atypical SCID. Some clones are missing from TCRdb's copy, which holds only in-frame ones; the method was immunoSEQ multiplex PCR. The sample lists about 5,500 clones; less than 95% were seen once. The receptor was derived from a human donor with RAG deficiency presenting as severe combined immunodeficiency. Sequencing was carried out using CD8+ T cells sorted from blood. The chain links TRBV5-1 to TRBJ2-2; D not certain. This CDR3 reads CASSLGNTGELFF. The CDR3 DNA is TGCGCCAGCAGCTTGGGGAACACCGGGGAGCTGTTTTTT.